The 29 T cell receptor beta chains in this list originate from one sample, sequenced in a study of CD8+ T cells in alopecia areata. Treatment indicated: oral pan-JAK inhibitor, 5-10 mg twice daily. Sequencing used cDNA as its template, made by extracting RNA and reverse transcribing it. TCRdb's table, derived via immunoSEQ multiplex PCR, lists solely in-frame clones and lacks some. The data show about 210,000 clones, 64% seen once. Material: CD4+ T cells sorted from blood, obtained at week 4, from a patient treated with tofacitinib. All receptors come from a human donor with alopecia areata.

The gene calls are TRBV30 and TRBJ2-6, with a weak D call TRBD2 (6 bases). The CDR3 has 15 amino acids. The V and J ends lost 3 bases and 0 bases respectively, with 9 bases between them. Germline V gene sequence: CDR1 GTSNPN, CDR2 SVGIG (reference sequence). The CDR3 DNA reads TGTGCCTGGAGCTGGGAGGTCTCTGGGGCCAACGTCCTGACTTTC. This gives the protein CAWSWEVSGANVLTF.

The chain employs TRBV7-2 and TRBJ2-3; D is ambiguous. This CDR3 comprises 14 residues. V was shortened by 3 bases and J by 1 base, with 8 bases between the two germline ends. Germline lookup yields CDR1 SGHTA and CDR2 FQGNSA. CDR3 in DNA: TGTGCCAGCAGCTTCGGCTTACGCACAGATACGCAGTATTTT. Translating it yields CASSFGLRTDTQYF.

The V gene is TRBV7-8, the J gene TRBJ2-7; tentatively, D is TRBD2 (5 bases). The V and J ends lost 0 bases and 3 bases respectively, with 9 bases between them. The germline gives CDR1 SGHVS, CDR2 FQNEAQ. This CDR3 contains 14 residues. The CDR3 DNA sequence: TGTGCCAGCAGCTTAGCGAGGGCAGACTACGAGCAGTACTTC. Its protein is CASSLARADYEQYF.

The chain has TRBV4-2 and TRBJ1-2; D not resolved. The ends were cut back, 4 bases at V and 3 bases at J, with 9 bases in the middle. Looked up from germline, CDR1 is LGHNA and CDR2 is YNFKEQ. This CDR3 is built from 13 residues. CDR3 amino acids: CASSPLTDYGYTF. The DNA of the CDR3 is TGTGCCAGCAGCCCCCTTACGGACTATGGCTACACCTTC.

This rearrangement joins TRBV5-6 to TRBJ2-3; 12 nucleotides line up with TRBD2. V shed 0 bases, J shed 3 bases, and the junction held 5 bases outside the gene matches. CDR1 is SGHDT, CDR2 YYEEEE, per germline. The CDR3 loop spans 17 amino acids. Here the CDR3 reads CASSLAGLAGGTDTQYF. As DNA, the CDR3 is TGTGCCAGCAGCTTGGCCGGCCTAGCGGGGGGGACAGATACGCAGTATTTT.

V is TRBV7-9 and J is TRBJ2-7, with 8 bases aligning to TRBD2. The V gene end was trimmed by 2 bases and the J gene end by 7 bases; junction bases not matched to a gene: 10. The CDR3 covers 15 residues. Germline V gene sequence: CDR1 SEHNR, CDR2 FQNEAQ (reference sequence). The CDR3 DNA is TGTGCCAGCAGCTTACCAGGCGGGGGGCGCGAGGAGCAGTACTTC. Its translation: CASSLPGGGREEQYF.

The rearrangement joins TRBV15 to TRBJ1-3; no clear D gene. Germline lookup yields CDR1 LNHNV and CDR2 YYDKDF (reference sequence). The CDR3 extends over 15 amino acids. V lost 0 bases, J lost 1 base, and 7 bases lay in between. DNA for the CDR3: TGTGCCACCAGCAGAGATCCGGATTCTGGAAACACCATATATTTT. This translates into CATSRDPDSGNTIYF.

The chain links TRBV23-1 to TRBJ1-1, with 7 positions matching TRBD1. TRBV23-1 is designated an ORF whose function remains uncertain. The trim removed 0 bases at V and 14 bases at J, leaving 9 bases unmatched. CDR3 length equals 13 residues. The CDR3 bases are TGCGCCAGCAGTCAATCGAGGGGGCAAAGTTGGTTCTTT. The encoded protein is CASSQSRGQSWFF.

There are a few counts of this clone. The V and J genes are TRBV7-9 and TRBJ1-1; tentative D call: TRBD1 (5 bases). The CDR3 length is 14 residues. Germline assignment: CDR1 SEHNR and CDR2 FQNEAQ (reference sequence). Trimming stripped 2 bases from V and 8 bases from J, with 15 bases between. In nucleotides, the CDR3 is TGTGCCAGCAGCTTATGGGGGGAGAGCGGCGAAGCTTTCTTT. This sequence encodes CASSLWGESGEAFF.

This chain links TRBV2 with TRBJ2-4; 9 bases are shared with TRBD1. Germline CDR1 is SNHLY and CDR2 is FYNNEI. V shed 7 bases, J shed 7 bases, and the junction held 5 bases outside the gene matches. The length of the CDR3 is 13 residues. The CDR3 DNA follows: TGTGCCAGCATACCAGGGACAGGGAACATTCAGTACTTC. Its protein product is CASIPGTGNIQYF.

Worth noting for this clone: Other DNA sequences from this sample encode an identical CDR3 as well. The V gene is TRBV7-2, the J gene TRBJ1-2, with D maybe TRBD1 (6 bases). Per germline, CDR1 SGHTA and CDR2 FQGNSA. V was pared by 5 bases and J by 2 bases, with 9 bases between. The CDR3 covers 13 residues. CDR3 nucleotide sequence: TGTGCCAGCAGCCCGGACAGCAACTATGGCTACACCTTC. Encoded protein: CASSPDSNYGYTF.

In this sample, this clone is large. This chain uses TRBV18 with TRBJ2-7, with no clear D. CDR3 size: 13 residues. Per germline, CDR1 KGHSH and CDR2 LQKENI. Deletions cut 6 bases from V and 3 bases from J, with 12 bases between. Here the CDR3 DNA reads TGTGCCAGCTCTCTTAGTGGAGACTACGAGCAGTACTTC. It codes for CASSLSGDYEQYF. The whole variable domain, remainder taken from reference TRBV18 and TRBJ2-7, is NAGVMQNPRHLVRRRGQEARLRCSPMKGHSHVYWYRQLPEEGLKFMVYLQKENIIDESGMPKERFSAEFPKEGPSILRIQQVVRGDSAAYFCASSLSGDYEQYFGPGTRLTVT.

This clone has more than one count but fewer than ten. The rearrangement uses TRBV5-6 and TRBJ1-2; D unresolved. The germline gives CDR1 SGHDT, CDR2 YYEEEE. The CDR3 is made up of 13 amino acids. V was shortened by 2 bases and J by 4 bases, with 9 bases between the two germline ends. CDR3 nucleotides: TGTGCCAGCAGCTTAAATAGAGTCTATGGCTACACCTTC. This encodes CASSLNRVYGYTF. Filled out from reference TRBV5-6 and TRBJ1-2, the complete variable domain reads DAGVTQSPTHLIKTRGQQVTLRCSPKSGHDTVSWYQQALGQGPQFIFQYYEEEERQRGNFPDRFSGHQFPNYSSELNVNALLLGDSALYLCASSLNRVYGYTFGSGTRLTVV.

The chain has TRBV5-6 and TRBJ1-2; the D gene is possibly TRBD1 (5 bases). This CDR3 is 13 amino acids long. Germline assignment: CDR1 SGHDT and CDR2 YYEEEE. With 4 bases removed from V and 4 bases from J, the gap between germline ends came to 11 bases. For the CDR3, the DNA is TGTGCCAGCAGCCCGGGGGGAATCTATGGCTACACCTTC. This gives the protein CASSPGGIYGYTF. Based on the CDR3 plus reference TRBV5-6 and TRBJ1-2, the full variable domain is DAGVTQSPTHLIKTRGQQVTLRCSPKSGHDTVSWYQQALGQGPQFIFQYYEEEERQRGNFPDRFSGHQFPNYSSELNVNALLLGDSALYLCASSPGGIYGYTFGSGTRLTVV.

The chain joins TRBV27 to TRBJ2-3, with 7 positions matching TRBD2. CDR3 length: 15 residues. CDR1 is MNHEY, CDR2 SMNVEV, per germline (reference sequence). After removal of 7 bases from V and 7 bases from J, the junction contained 14 bases not matched to a gene. CDR3 DNA sequence: TGTGCCAGCACCTCCGGTAGCGGGCCGTCGCATACGCAGTATTTT. Amino acid sequence: CASTSGSGPSHTQYF.

V gene TRBV29-1 combines with J gene TRBJ1-2; a weak D match, TRBD1 (5 bases). Trimming took 1 base from V and 8 from J, leaving 11 bases between them. Germline CDR1 SQVTM, CDR2 ANQGSEA. The CDR3 runs 12 residues. The CDR3 sequence: CSVEVPGQGYTF. CDR3 DNA sequence: TGCAGCGTTGAAGTGCCGGGGCAAGGCTACACCTTC.

This chain links TRBV5-4 with TRBJ1-6; tentative D call: TRBD1 (6 bases). Trimming stripped 0 bases from V and 7 bases from J, with 14 bases between. Germline V lookup: CDR1 SGHNT, CDR2 YYREEE (reference sequence). The CDR3 is made up of 16 amino acids. CDR3 sequence: CASSLVAGASNSPLHF. The DNA for the CDR3 is TGTGCCAGCAGCTTGGTCGCGGGGGCTTCCAATTCACCCCTCCACTTT.

V usage is TRBV6-5 and J usage is TRBJ1-4; D ambiguous. With 0 bases removed from V and 10 bases from J, the gap between germline ends came to 9 bases. The CDR3 sequence is 13 residues long. Germline lookup yields CDR1 MNHEY and CDR2 SVGAGI. The CDR3 sequence: CASSYSWDGKLFF. For the CDR3, the DNA is TGTGCCAGCAGTTACTCGTGGGATGGAAAACTGTTTTTT.

The rearrangement links TRBV5-1 to TRBJ1-2, with 10 bases fitting TRBD1. This CDR3 contains 18 residues. Germline CDR1 is SGHRS and CDR2 is YFSETQ. V dropped 3 bases and J dropped 5; count of bases not matched to a gene: 16. The CDR3 protein is CASSSAGQGLTRGYGYTF. The CDR3 DNA reads TGCGCCAGCAGCTCCGCGGGACAGGGGCTTACCCGAGGATATGGCTACACCTTC.

This clone has a handful of counts. V and J are TRBV2 and TRBJ1-5, with 8 bases that match TRBD1. Germline CDR1 reads SNHLY; CDR2 reads FYNNEI. The J segment lost 7 bases and the V segment lost 7 bases, leaving 6 bases of the junction unmatched. The CDR3 extends over 13 amino acids. This CDR3 reads CASMDREGQPQHF. For the CDR3, the DNA is TGTGCCAGCATGGACAGGGAAGGACAGCCCCAGCATTTT.

Remarks on this clone: The identical CDR3 is also encoded by other nucleotide sequences in the sample. The chain joins TRBV29-1 to TRBJ1-1; D is unclear. The CDR3 has 13 residues. V lost 3 bases and J 0 bases, leaving 8 bases between the germline ends. The germline gives CDR1 SQVTM, CDR2 ANQGSEA. DNA of the CDR3: TGCAGCGTTGACAGGCAACTGAACACTGAAGCTTTCTTT. Translating gives CSVDRQLNTEAFF. Combining the CDR3 with reference TRBV29-1 and TRBJ1-1 gives the whole variable domain SAVISQKPSRDICQRGTSLTIQCQVDSQVTMMFWYRQQPGQSLTLIATANQGSEATYESGFVIDKFPISRPNLTFSTLTVSNMSPEDSSIYLCSVDRQLNTEAFFGQGTRLTVV.

This clone showed up just a few times. This sequence joins TRBV9 and TRBJ2-3, with 10 bases that match TRBD2. V was clipped by 3 bases and J by 0 bases; unmatched bases: 4. This CDR3 contains 16 residues. Germline V gene data show CDR1 as SGDLS and CDR2 as YYNGEE. The DNA of the CDR3 is TGTGCCAGCAGCGACGGACTAGCGGCTAGCACAGATACGCAGTATTTT. This translates into CASSDGLAASTDTQYF.

This clone was detected once. The chain is built from TRBV6-1 and TRBJ2-7; either TRBD1 or TRBD2 may supply D (5 bases each). V was clipped by 1 base and J by 5 bases, with 24 bases between them. The CDR3 spans 18 residues. CDR1 is MNHNS and CDR2 is SASEGT in the germline V gene. CDR3 region: CASSEVSWFVNEGNEQYF. CDR3 nucleotide sequence: TGTGCCAGCAGTGAAGTCTCCTGGTTTGTAAATGAGGGGAACGAGCAGTACTTC.

The chain has TRBV7-3 and TRBJ2-3; 8 bases fit TRBD1. The V and J ends lost 1 base and 2 bases, in that order; junction bases with no gene match: 11. This CDR3 has 18 residues. CDR1 and CDR2 (germline): SGHTA, FQGTGA. DNA for the CDR3: TGTGCCAGCAGCTTAAAATCGGGGACAGGAGGTCACACAGATACGCAGTATTTT. This sequence encodes CASSLKSGTGGHTDTQYF.

As regards this clone: This sample also contains other DNA sequences that code for the same CDR3. The rearrangement links TRBV2 to TRBJ2-7; the D is unclear. Trimming removed 4 bases at V and 5 bases at J, with 9 bases between. In germline, CDR1 is SNHLY, CDR2 FYNNEI. The CDR3 is 12 amino acids. The chain's CDR3 is CASSGQGNEQYF. CDR3 bases: TGTGCCAGCAGTGGGCAAGGGAACGAGCAGTACTTC.

The gene calls are TRBV5-6 and TRBJ1-5; D perhaps matches TRBD1 (6 bases). V lost 2 bases and J 4 bases, leaving 13 bases between the germline ends. Germline loops: CDR1 SGHDT, CDR2 YYEEEE. CDR3 length equals 15 residues. The CDR3 reads CASSFMDRSNQPQHF. CDR3 in DNA: TGTGCCAGCAGCTTCATGGACAGAAGTAATCAGCCCCAGCATTTT.

The chain links TRBV28 to TRBJ2-7; TRBD1 or TRBD2 may be the D gene (5 bases each). Per germline, CDR1 MDHEN and CDR2 SYDVKM. The CDR3 extends over 15 amino acids. The V gene lost 6 bases and the J gene lost 2 bases, with 17 bases spanning the gap. Here the CDR3 reads CASRPPGTGTYEQYF. The CDR3 DNA follows: TGTGCCAGCAGGCCCCCCGGGACGGGGACCTACGAGCAGTACTTC.

In DNA, the CDR3 is TGTGCCAGCAGCCCCGTACAGGTTTGGGGCTACACCTTC. Its translation: CASSPVQVWGYTF. J is TRBJ1-2 and V is TRBV7-2, with D possibly being TRBD1 (5 bases). Looked up from germline, CDR1 is SGHTA and CDR2 is FQGNSA. V lost 5 bases and J lost 8, with 15 bases in between. There are 13 residues in the CDR3.

This clone has a single count. The chain uses TRBV5-1 and TRBJ2-1, with TRBD1 as a possible D gene (6 bases). The length of the CDR3 is 14 residues. V was clipped by 2 bases and J by 9 bases, with 15 bases between them. Germline CDR1 SGHRS, CDR2 YFSETQ. CDR3 nucleotides: TGCGCCAGCAGCTTTGCGACGGGCAGGGGTGAGCAGTTCTTC. Translation gives CASSFATGRGEQFF. Complete variable domain (other parts from reference TRBV5-1 and TRBJ2-1): KAGVTQTPRYLIKTRGQQVTLSCSPISGHRSVSWYQQTPGQGLQFLFEYFSETQRNKGNFPGRFSGRQFSNSRSEMNVSTLELGDSALYLCASSFATGRGEQFFGPGTRLTVL.